This TCR beta chain was identified during a study of T cells after yellow fever vaccination. Study-wide points: Faster peaking, at day 5 versus 15, marked a secondary response that was weaker.

For TCR, cDNA came from 5'RACE template switching, which added a universal primer site and UMIs. TCRdb itself ran the 5' RACE reads through MiXCR, one entry per CDR3 protein. The repertoire includes about 630,000 distinct CDR3 sequences, about 12% of them detected once, and 15% sits in the top ten. Trimming pared 5 bases from V and 2 bases from J, leaving 11 bases between. The CDR3 consists of 13 residues. Per germline, CDR1 DFQATT and CDR2 SNEGSKA (reference sequence). This clonotype was seen more than once but under ten times. Its target is unknown. The sequence derives from a man aged 25 to 40 who received the YFV17D yellow fever vaccine. Sequences were derived from PBMCs, sampled on the day of the yellow fever booster vaccination. The chain uses TRBV20-1 and TRBJ2-3, with D perhaps TRBD2 (6 bases). Here the CDR3 DNA reads TGCAGTGCTGCTGGAGGGTACACAGATACGCAGTATTTT. The encoded protein is CSAAGGYTDTQYF.